The sample holds one count of the clone carrying this TCR beta chain. Its antigen is as yet unknown. This CDR3 has 14 residues. From germline, CDR1 is MNHEY and CDR2 SMNVEV (reference sequence). The ends were cut back, 2 bases at V and 8 bases at J, with 15 bases in the middle. These data come from a study of shared clonotypes between healthy human individuals. Across the study: A few men and a couple of women, aged 18 to 49, were donors. Findings and limits, study-wide: About 5% of naive CD4 clonotypes were shared across four donors. The small donor group covered limited genetic and exposure diversity. The study found lower generation probabilities in non-shared clonotypes than in those shared by all four donors.

Measured with immunoSEQ multiplex PCR; TCRdb has only the in-frame clones, and not every one. The sample lists approximately 2,000,000 clones; 85% to 95% were seen once. This clonotype was obtained from a man aged 18 to 30 in good health. Some clones in this sample may be carry-over from other donors' samples. The chain is built from TRBV27 and TRBJ1-2, with TRBD1 as a possible D gene (6 bases). Input material: naive CD4+ T cells from PBMCs. Subset described: CD45RA+ positively selected. The CDR3 nucleotides are TGTGCCAGCAGTTTAATCTCAGGGGCACAAGGCTACACCTTC. It specifies CASSLISGAQGYTF.